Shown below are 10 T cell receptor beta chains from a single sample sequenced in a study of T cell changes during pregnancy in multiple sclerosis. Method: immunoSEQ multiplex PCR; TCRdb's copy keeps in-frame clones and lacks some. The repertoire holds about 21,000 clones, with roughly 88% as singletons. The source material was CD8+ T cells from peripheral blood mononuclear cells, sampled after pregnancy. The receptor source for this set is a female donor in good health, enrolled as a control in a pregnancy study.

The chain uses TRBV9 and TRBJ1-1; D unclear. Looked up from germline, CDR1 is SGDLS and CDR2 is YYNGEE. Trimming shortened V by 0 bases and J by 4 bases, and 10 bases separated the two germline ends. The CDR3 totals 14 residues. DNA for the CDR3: TGTGCCAGCAGCGTAGACGGCGGACTCACTGAAGCTTTCTTT. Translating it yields CASSVDGGLTEAFF.

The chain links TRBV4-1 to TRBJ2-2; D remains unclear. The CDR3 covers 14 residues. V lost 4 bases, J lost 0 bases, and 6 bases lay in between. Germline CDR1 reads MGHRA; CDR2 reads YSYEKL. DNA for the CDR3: TGCGCCAGCAGCCTAACTCCGAACACCGGGGAGCTGTTTTTT. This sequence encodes CASSLTPNTGELFF.

The CDR3 sequence: CASSPQGLASGANVLTF. The CDR3 coding sequence is TGCGCCAGCAGTCCCCAGGGATTGGCTTCCGGGGCCAACGTCCTGACTTTC. The gene calls are TRBV4-3 and TRBJ2-6; possibly TRBD1 for D (5 bases). Germline assignment: CDR1 LGHNA and CDR2 YSLEER. V dropped 6 bases and J dropped 4 bases, with 19 bases sitting between them. The CDR3 consists of 17 residues.

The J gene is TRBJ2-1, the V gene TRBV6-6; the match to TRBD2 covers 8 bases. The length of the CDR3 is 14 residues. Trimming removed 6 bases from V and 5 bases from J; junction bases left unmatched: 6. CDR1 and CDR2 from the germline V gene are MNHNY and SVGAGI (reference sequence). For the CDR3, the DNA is TGTGCCAGCAGCCGATTACTAGCGGACAATGAGCAGTTCTTC. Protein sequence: CASSRLLADNEQFF.

The CDR3 nucleotides read TGTGCCAGCAATGAGGGGGCTAGTCAGCCCCAGCATTTT. Translated, it gives CASNEGASQPQHF. This chain links TRBV7-9 with TRBJ1-5; 7 bases align to TRBD1. The V and J ends lost 7 bases and 6 bases, in that order; junction bases with no gene match: 6. CDR3 length equals 13 residues. Germline CDR1 and CDR2: SEHNR and FQNEAQ (reference sequence). The entire variable domain, with the rest obtained from reference TRBV7-9 and TRBJ1-5, is as follows: DTGVSQNPRHKITKRGQNVTFRCDPISEHNRLYWYRQTLGQGPEFLTYFQNEAQLEKSRLLSDRFSAERPKGSFSTLEIQRTEQGDSAMYLCASNEGASQPQHFGDGTRLSIL.

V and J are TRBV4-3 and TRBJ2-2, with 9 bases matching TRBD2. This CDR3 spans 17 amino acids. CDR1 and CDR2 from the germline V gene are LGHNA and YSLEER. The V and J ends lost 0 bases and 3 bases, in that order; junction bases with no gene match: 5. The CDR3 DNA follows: TGCGCCAGCAGCCAAGAGATAGCGGGGGCTCACACCGGGGAGCTGTTTTTT. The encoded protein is CASSQEIAGAHTGELFF.

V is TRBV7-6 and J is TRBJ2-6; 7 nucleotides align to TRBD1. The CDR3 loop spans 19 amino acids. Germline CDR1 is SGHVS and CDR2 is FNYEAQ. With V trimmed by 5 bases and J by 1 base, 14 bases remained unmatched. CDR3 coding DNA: TGTGCCAGCAGCCCCGAAGCAGCAGGGGGAATTTCTGGGGCCAACGTCCTGACTTTC. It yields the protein CASSPEAAGGISGANVLTF. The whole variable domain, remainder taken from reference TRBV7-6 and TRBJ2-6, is GAGVSQSPRYKVTKRGQDVALRCDPISGHVSLYWYRQALGQGPEFLTYFNYEAQQDKSGLPNDRFSAERPEGSISTLTIQRTEQRDSAMYRCASSPEAAGGISGANVLTFGAGSRLTVL.

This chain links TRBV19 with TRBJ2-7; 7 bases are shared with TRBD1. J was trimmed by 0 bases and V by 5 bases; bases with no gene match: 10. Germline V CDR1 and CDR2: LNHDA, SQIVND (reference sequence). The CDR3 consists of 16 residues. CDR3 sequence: CASSPGTATSSYEQYF. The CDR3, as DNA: TGTGCCAGTAGTCCGGGGACAGCCACCAGCTCCTACGAGCAGTACTTC.

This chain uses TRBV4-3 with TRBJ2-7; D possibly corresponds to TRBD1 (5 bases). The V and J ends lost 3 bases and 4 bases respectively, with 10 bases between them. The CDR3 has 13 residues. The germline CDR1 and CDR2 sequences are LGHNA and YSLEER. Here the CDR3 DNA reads TGCGCCAGCAGCCATTTTAAGGGGTACGAGCAGTACTTC. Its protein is CASSHFKGYEQYF.

The CDR3 reads CASSGPGGPEAFF. In DNA form, the CDR3 reads TGTGCCAGCAGCGGTCCAGGGGGGCCCGAAGCTTTCTTT. The chain joins TRBV9 to TRBJ1-1, with 7 bases aligning to TRBD1. Germline V gives CDR1 SGDLS, CDR2 YYNGEE. This CDR3 comprises 13 residues. V gave up 3 bases and J gave up 8 bases; unmatched junction bases: 7.